This T cell receptor (beta chain) was recorded in a study of blood T cells in healthy people across ages. V was trimmed by 1 base and J by 9 bases, leaving 13 bases between them. CDR1 is DFQATT, CDR2 SNEGSKA, per germline (reference sequence). The CDR3 is made up of 13 amino acids. For the second PCR, which ran for about 6 to 11 cycles, a sample-barcoded 5' primer and a J-beta primer mix were used. TCRdb passed the 5' RACE reads through MiXCR, listing each CDR3 protein once. The table has roughly 800,000 distinct CDR3 sequences, 58% seen once; the top ten hold 20% to 25%. This chain joins TRBV20-1 and TRBJ2-1, with D uncertain. This receptor was taken from a man aged 25-45 years in good health. Input material: blood. The CDR3 here is CSARGATVREQFF. The CDR3 coding sequence is TGCAGTGCTAGAGGAGCGACGGTGCGTGAGCAGTTCTTC.